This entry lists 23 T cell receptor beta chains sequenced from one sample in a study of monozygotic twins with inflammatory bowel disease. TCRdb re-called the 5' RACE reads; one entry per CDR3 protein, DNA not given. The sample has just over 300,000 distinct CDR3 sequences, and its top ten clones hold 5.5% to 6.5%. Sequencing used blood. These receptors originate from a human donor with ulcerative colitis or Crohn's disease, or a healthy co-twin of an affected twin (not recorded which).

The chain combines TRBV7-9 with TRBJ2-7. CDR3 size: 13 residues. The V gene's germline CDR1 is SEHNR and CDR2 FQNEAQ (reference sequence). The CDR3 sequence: CASSFSIFDEQYF. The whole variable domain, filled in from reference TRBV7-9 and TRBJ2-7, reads DTGVSQNPRHKITKRGQNVTFRCDPISEHNRLYWYRQTLGQGPEFLTYFQNEAQLEKSRLLSDRFSAERPKGSFSTLEIQRTEQGDSAMYLCASSFSIFDEQYFGPGTRLTVT.

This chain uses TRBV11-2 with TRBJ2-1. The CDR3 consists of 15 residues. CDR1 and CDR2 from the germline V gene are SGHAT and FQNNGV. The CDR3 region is CASRKTGGSYNEQFF.

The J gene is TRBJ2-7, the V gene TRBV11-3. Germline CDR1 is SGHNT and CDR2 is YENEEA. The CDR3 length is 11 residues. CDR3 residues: CASFNPHEQYF. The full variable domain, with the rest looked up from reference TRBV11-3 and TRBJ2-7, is EAGVVQSPRYKIIEKKQPVAFWCNPISGHNTLYWYLQNLGQGPELLIRYENEEAVDDSQLPKDRFSAERLKGVDSTLKIQPAELGDSAVYLCASFNPHEQYFGPGTRLTVT.

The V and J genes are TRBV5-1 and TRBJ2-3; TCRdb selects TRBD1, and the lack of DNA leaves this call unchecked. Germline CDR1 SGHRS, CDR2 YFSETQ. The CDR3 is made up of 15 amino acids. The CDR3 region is CASSFSRGSTDMQYF. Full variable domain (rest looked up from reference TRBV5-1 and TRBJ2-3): KAGVTQTPRYLIKTRGQQVTLSCSPISGHRSVSWYQQTPGQGLQFLFEYFSETQRNKGNFPGRFSGRQFSNSRSEMNVSTLELGDSALYLCASSFSRGSTDMQYFGPGTRLTVL.

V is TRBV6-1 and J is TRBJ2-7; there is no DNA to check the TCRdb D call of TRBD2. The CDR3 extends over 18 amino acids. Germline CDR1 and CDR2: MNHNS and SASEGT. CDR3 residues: CASSQAGRAELVSYEQYF.

The CDR3 reads CASSLRGGREDTQYF. The chain links TRBV7-3 to TRBJ2-3; TCRdb reports TRBD1, a call that lacks DNA to check it against. Germline V gene lookup returns CDR1 SGHTA and CDR2 FQGTGA. This CDR3 has 15 amino acids.

CDR3 protein: CASSLVREVAYEQYF. The rearrangement links TRBV28 to TRBJ2-7; TCRdb gives TRBD2 as the D gene, but with no DNA this cannot be confirmed. Germline assignment: CDR1 MDHEN and CDR2 SYDVKM. This CDR3 region has 15 residues.

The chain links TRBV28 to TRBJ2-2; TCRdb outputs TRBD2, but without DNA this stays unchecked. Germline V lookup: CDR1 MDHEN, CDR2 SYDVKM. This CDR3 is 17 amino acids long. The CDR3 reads CASSLSTSGSSFGELFF.

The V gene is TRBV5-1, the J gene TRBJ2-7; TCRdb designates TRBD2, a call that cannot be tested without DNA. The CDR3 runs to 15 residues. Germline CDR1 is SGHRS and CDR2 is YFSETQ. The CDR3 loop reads CASSPGGTSPLGQYF.

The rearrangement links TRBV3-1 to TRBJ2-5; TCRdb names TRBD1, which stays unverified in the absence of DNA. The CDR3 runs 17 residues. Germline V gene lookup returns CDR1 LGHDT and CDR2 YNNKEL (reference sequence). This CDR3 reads CASSQEGTGWAEETQYF.

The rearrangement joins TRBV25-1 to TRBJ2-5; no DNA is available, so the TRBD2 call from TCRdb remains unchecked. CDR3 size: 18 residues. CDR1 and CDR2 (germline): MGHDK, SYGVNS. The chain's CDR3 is CASSELGGRGSFPETQYF.

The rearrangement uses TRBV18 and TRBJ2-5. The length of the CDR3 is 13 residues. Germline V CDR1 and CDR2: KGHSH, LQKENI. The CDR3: CASSTERQETQYF. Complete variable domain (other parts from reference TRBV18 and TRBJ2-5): NAGVMQNPRHLVRRRGQEARLRCSPMKGHSHVYWYRQLPEEGLKFMVYLQKENIIDESGMPKERFSAEFPKEGPSILRIQQVVRGDSAAYFCASSTERQETQYFGPGTRLLVL.

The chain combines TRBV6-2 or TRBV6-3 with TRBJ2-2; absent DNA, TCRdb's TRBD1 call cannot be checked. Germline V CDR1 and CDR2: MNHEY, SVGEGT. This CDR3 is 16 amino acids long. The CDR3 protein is CASSYRGSMRAGELFF.

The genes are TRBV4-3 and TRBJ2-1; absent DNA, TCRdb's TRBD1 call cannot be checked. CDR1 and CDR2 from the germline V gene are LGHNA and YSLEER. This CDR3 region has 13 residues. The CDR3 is CASSLLPGHEQFF.

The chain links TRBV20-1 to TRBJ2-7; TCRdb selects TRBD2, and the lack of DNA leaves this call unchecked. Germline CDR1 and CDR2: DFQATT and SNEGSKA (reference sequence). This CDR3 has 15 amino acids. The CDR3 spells CSATRLAGAPYEQYF.

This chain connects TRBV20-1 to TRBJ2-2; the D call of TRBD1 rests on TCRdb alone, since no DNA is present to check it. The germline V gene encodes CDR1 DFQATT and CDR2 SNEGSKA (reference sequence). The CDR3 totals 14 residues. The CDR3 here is CSALTGGKVGELFF.

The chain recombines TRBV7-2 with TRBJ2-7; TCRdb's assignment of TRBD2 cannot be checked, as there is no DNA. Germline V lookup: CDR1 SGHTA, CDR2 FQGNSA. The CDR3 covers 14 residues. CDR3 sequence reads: CASSSELATSEQYF.

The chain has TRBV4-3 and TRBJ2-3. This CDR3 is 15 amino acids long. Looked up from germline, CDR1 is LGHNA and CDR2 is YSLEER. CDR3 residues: CASSQDRLATDTQYF.

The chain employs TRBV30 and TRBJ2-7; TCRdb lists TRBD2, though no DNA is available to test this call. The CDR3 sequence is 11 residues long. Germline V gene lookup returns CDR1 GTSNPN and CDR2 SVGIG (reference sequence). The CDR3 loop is CAWAGSYEQYF.

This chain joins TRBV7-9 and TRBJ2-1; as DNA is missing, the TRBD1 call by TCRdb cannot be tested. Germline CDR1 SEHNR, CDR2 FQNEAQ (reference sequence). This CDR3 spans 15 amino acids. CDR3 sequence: CASSPPGRSNNEQFF.

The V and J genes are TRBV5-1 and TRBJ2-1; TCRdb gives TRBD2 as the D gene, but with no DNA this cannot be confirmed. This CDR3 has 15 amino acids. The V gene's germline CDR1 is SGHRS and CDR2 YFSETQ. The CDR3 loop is CASSPGDFSYNEQFF.

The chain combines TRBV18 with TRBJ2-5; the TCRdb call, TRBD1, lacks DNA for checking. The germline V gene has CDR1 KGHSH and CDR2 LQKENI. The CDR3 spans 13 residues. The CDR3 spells CASSPQGKETQYF.

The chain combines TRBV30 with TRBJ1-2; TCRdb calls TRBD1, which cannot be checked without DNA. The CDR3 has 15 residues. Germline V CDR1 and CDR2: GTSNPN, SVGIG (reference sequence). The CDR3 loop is CAWDSIGTAEVGYTF.